The clone carrying this T cell receptor (beta chain) is a singleton in its sample. What it recognizes is unknown. This record belongs to a study of persistence of HIV-infected CD4 T cells. Study-level results: The rare CMV-responding cells with HIV-1 proviruses were not separately TCR-sequenced. CMV- and Gag-responding cells had lower TCRbeta richness than CD3/CD28-responding cells.

The CDR3 runs to 15 residues. The V end was cut by 0 bases, the J end by 1 base, with 9 bases between. Germline V gene data show CDR1 as LNHDA and CDR2 as SQIVND (reference sequence). Cells were stimulated with CMV-infected fibroblast lysates at 8 to 10 ug/mL. Sorting of responding CD4+ T cells relied on upregulated CD40 ligand together with CD69. CD8+ T cells were removed from PBMCs prior to stimulation. The immunoSEQ assay was version 4, run in survey mode. Assay: immunoSEQ multiplex PCR; the TCRdb copy retains only in-frame clones and omits some. Of about 7,500 clones listed, 55% to 65% were seen once; the top ten hold over 15%.

The rearrangement links TRBV19 to TRBJ1-1, with D unresolved. This material consisted of CD4+ T cells sorted from PBMCs after roughly 20-hour stimulation, taken from a patient who received antiretroviral therapy. This clonotype was obtained from an adult man with HIV who was CMV-seropositive. The chain's CDR3 is CASSIDHSSNTEAFF. The CDR3 region has the DNA TGTGCCAGTAGTATAGATCATTCCTCGAACACTGAAGCTTTCTTT.